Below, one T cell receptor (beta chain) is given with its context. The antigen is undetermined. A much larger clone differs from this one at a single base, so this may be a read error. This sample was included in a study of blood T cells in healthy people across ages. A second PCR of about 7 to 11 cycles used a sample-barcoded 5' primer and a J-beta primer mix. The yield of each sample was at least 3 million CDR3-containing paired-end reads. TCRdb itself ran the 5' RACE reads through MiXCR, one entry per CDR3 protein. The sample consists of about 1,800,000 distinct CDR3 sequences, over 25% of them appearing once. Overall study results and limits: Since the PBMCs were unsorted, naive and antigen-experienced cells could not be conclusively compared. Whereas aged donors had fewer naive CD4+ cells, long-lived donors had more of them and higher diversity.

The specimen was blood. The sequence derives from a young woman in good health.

The CDR3 DNA reads as TGCGCCAGCAGCCAGGAATTGTTAGCCGAAAACATTCAGTACTTC. Translating gives CASSQELLAENIQYF. V usage is TRBV4-3 and J usage is TRBJ2-5; no clear D gene. The DNA end is a closer match to TRBJ2-4, so the J assignment may be wrong. Germline CDR1 LGHNA, CDR2 YSLEER. There are 15 residues in the CDR3.